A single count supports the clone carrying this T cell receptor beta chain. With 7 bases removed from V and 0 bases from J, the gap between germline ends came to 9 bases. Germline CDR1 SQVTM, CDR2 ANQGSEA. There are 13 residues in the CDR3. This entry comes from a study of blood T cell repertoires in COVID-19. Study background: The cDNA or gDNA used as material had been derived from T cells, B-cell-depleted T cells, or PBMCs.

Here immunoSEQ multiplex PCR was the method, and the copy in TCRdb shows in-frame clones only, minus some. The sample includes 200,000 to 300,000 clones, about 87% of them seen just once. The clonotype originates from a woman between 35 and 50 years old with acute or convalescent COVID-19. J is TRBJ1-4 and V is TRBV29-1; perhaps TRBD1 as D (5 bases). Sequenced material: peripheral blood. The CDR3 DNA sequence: TGCAGCGGACAGATTGCAACTAATGAAAAACTGTTTTTT. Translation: CSGQIATNEKLFF.